This entry lists 3 T cell receptor beta chains sequenced from one sample in a study of blood T cell repertoires in COVID-19. Here immunoSEQ multiplex PCR was the method, and the copy in TCRdb shows in-frame clones only, minus some. The sample lists a few hundred thousand clones; around nine tenths were seen once. What was sequenced was PBMCs or T cells enriched from blood (not recorded which). The receptors were gathered from a woman in her forties who had recovered from COVID-19.

Comments on this clone: The same CDR3 arises from other DNA sequences in this sample as well. The chain couples TRBV27 to TRBJ1-1, with D tentatively TRBD1 (5 bases). Deletions cut 0 bases from V and 2 bases from J, with 10 bases between. CDR3 length: 15 residues. CDR1 and CDR2 from the germline V gene are MNHEY and SMNVEV (reference sequence). The CDR3 region has the DNA TGTGCCAGCAGTTTATCAAGGGGCTCCAACACTGAAGCTTTCTTT. This codes for CASSLSRGSNTEAFF.

This chain connects TRBV29-1 to TRBJ1-2; 10 bases align to TRBD1. The germline V gene encodes CDR1 SQVTM and CDR2 ANQGSEA. V was clipped by 4 bases and J by 4 bases; unmatched bases: 3. CDR3 size: 13 residues. DNA of the CDR3: TGCAGCGTTGGGGGACAGGGGTTCTATGGCTACACCTTC. Protein product: CSVGGQGFYGYTF.

This chain uses TRBV5-4 with TRBJ2-5, with TRBD1 identical over 8 bases. This CDR3 spans 14 amino acids. V shed 1 base, J shed 5 bases, and the junction held 4 bases outside the gene matches. The V gene's germline CDR1 is SGHNT and CDR2 YYREEE (reference sequence). CDR3 sequence: CASSLQGARETQYF. CDR3 nucleotide sequence: TGTGCCAGCAGCTTGCAGGGGGCTAGGGAGACCCAGTACTTC.